This TCR beta chain is from a study of shared T cell receptors in the human thymus. Method: immunoSEQ multiplex PCR; TCRdb's copy keeps in-frame clones and lacks some. The sample holds some 660,000 clones, about 90% seen once. The CDR3 has 18 amino acids. CDR1 LNHNV and CDR2 YYDKDF come from the germline V gene (reference sequence). J was trimmed by 6 bases and V by 0 bases; bases with no gene match: 17. These data also featured in a second study, about human thymus T cells. Per that paper: The donor group consisted of healthy Finnish infants who were having corrective surgery for congenital heart defects. From resections taken during corrective heart surgery, the thymus tissue was obtained. Within thymic and blood repertoires, V and J gene usage appeared to be biased. Related studies found that unrelated individuals share highly overlapping thymic repertoires.

Specimen: thymocytes. The rearrangement links TRBV15 to TRBJ2-7; TRBD1 aligns across 7 bases. This TCR was sampled from a boy in the first two years of life with a congenital heart defect. DNA of the CDR3: TGTGCCACCAGCAGAGACGGGACAGTGATTCCCCCGAGGCGCGAGCAGTACTTC. It codes for CATSRDGTVIPPRREQYF. Supplemented by reference TRBV15 and TRBJ2-7, the full variable domain reads DAMVIQNPRYQVTQFGKPVTLSCSQTLNHNVMYWYQQKSSQAPKLLFHYYDKDFNNEADTPDNFQSRRPNTSFCFLDIRSPGLGDTAMYLCATSRDGTVIPPRREQYFGPGTRLTVT.